This TCR beta chain stems from a study of T cell responses to AZD1222 COVID-19 vaccine. About the study: Samples with a second dose at about 4 or about 12 weeks were pooled together. Findings of the study overall: Seropositive status at baseline applied to only 5 or 6 AZD1222 recipients.

TCRdb keeps only in-frame clones here, not all; method: immunoSEQ multiplex PCR. The table includes approximately 150,000 clones, 75% to 95% detected once. About this clone: Its antigen remains unidentified.

Per the germline V gene, CDR1 is SGDLS and CDR2 is YYNGEE. V was trimmed by 1 base and J by 6 bases, leaving 14 bases between them. The CDR3 has 14 residues. This TCR came from an adult in good health. The chain links TRBV9 to TRBJ2-7; D remains unclear. Sequenced material: peripheral blood, taken on day 0 of AZD1222 vaccination. CDR3 DNA: TGTGCCAGCAGCGTAACGCCGGCCCGGGCCGAGCAGTACTTC. It is translated as CASSVTPARAEQYF.